The 32 T cell receptor beta chains given below trace back to one sample, sequenced in a study of blood T cells in healthy people across ages. Primed by a sample-barcoded 5' primer and a J-beta primer mix, a second PCR proceeded for about 6 to 12 cycles. One entry per CDR3 protein results from TCRdb running MiXCR on the 5' RACE reads. The sample yields 450,000 to 700,000 distinct CDR3 sequences, 27% seen once. What was sequenced was blood. These receptors were taken from a woman between 65 and 79 years old in good health.

Of note for this clonotype: One junction end disagrees with the germline gene, perhaps due to a read error. The chain combines TRBV20-1 with TRBJ1-4; D not certain. There are 15 residues in the CDR3. Germline-derived CDR1 and CDR2 are DFQATT and SNEGSKA (reference sequence). In nucleotides, the CDR3 is TGCAGTGCTTCAGACGCCGATGCGACTAATGAAGAACTGTTTTTT. Translation: CSASDADATNEELFF.

The genes are TRBV5-6 and TRBJ2-7; 7 bases match TRBD2. Germline V lookup: CDR1 SGHDT, CDR2 YYEEEE. The V gene end was trimmed by 3 bases and the J gene end by 1 base; junction bases not matched to a gene: 10. This CDR3 contains 16 residues. CDR3 nucleotides: TGTGCCAGCAGCTCTCTAAGCGGGGCACCATCCTACGAGCAGTACTTC. It specifies CASSSLSGAPSYEQYF.

This clonotype appeared a few times. The chain combines TRBV18 with TRBJ1-2, with D maybe TRBD1 (5 bases). The germline V and J ends were trimmed by 4 bases and 6 bases, with 12 bases remaining between them. This CDR3 spans 13 amino acids. The V gene's germline CDR1 is KGHSH and CDR2 LQKENI. The DNA for the CDR3 is TGTGCCAGCTCACAATCGAGAGGGGATGGCTACACCTTC. Its translation is CASSQSRGDGYTF.

The V call is TRBV11-2, the J call TRBJ2-5; D is tentatively TRBD1 or TRBD2 (5 bases each). With the DNA end fitting TRBJ2-7 better, the J assignment may be wrong. CDR3 length: 13 residues. CDR1 is SGHAT and CDR2 is FQNNGV in the germline V gene. The CDR3: CASSLDGTREQYF. The CDR3 nucleotides are TGTGCCAGCAGCTTAGACGGGACCCGCGAGCAGTACTTC.

This clonotype was observed a handful of times. A much larger clone differs from this one at a single base, so this may be a read error. This rearrangement joins TRBV10-3 to TRBJ2-7; 8 bases align to TRBD1. The closer fit of TRBJ2-5 to the DNA end suggests the J call may be wrong. The germline CDR1 and CDR2 sequences are ENHRY and SYGVKD. The CDR3 runs 14 residues. The CDR3 nucleotides read TGTGCCATCAGTGAGCCGACAGGGGTGGAGACCCAGTACTTC. Translated: CAISEPTGVETQYF.

Concerning this clonotype itself: The junction shows a germline mismatch at one end, possibly a read error. The gene calls are TRBV24-1 and TRBJ2-1; possibly TRBD1 or TRBD2 for D (5 bases each). Germline lookup yields CDR1 KGHDR and CDR2 SFDVKD. The CDR3 is made up of 15 amino acids. This chain's CDR3 is CVTSEQNTRENEQLF. The CDR3 nucleotides are TGTGTCACCAGTGAGCAAAATACCAGGGAGAATGAGCAGCTCTTC.

This clonotype was seen repeatedly, ten times or more. The chain has TRBV19 and TRBJ1-5, with 7 nucleotides matching TRBD1. Trimming cost V 3 bases and J 7 bases; bases outside gene matches: 12. The CDR3 has 16 residues. Germline lookup yields CDR1 LNHDA and CDR2 SQIVND (reference sequence). The CDR3 is CASSIKGQAPMQPQHF. CDR3 DNA sequence: TGTGCCAGTAGTATTAAAGGACAGGCCCCGATGCAGCCCCAGCATTTT.

The chain has TRBV13 and TRBJ2-3; 9 bases line up with TRBD2. The trim removed 5 bases at V and 5 bases at J, leaving 11 bases unmatched. The CDR3 runs to 16 residues. Germline-derived CDR1 and CDR2 are PRHDT and FYEKMQ (reference sequence). CDR3 sequence: CASSVTTSGSRDTQYF. The CDR3 DNA sequence: TGTGCCAGCAGCGTTACTACTAGCGGGTCGAGAGATACGCAGTATTTT. Together with reference TRBV13 and TRBJ2-3, the CDR3 gives the full variable domain: AAGVIQSPRHLIKEKRETATLKCYPIPRHDTVYWYQQGPGQDPQFLISFYEKMQSDKGSIPDRFSAQQFSDYHSELNMSSLELGDSALYFCASSVTTSGSRDTQYFGPGTRLTVL.

This chain links TRBV12-3 or TRBV12-4 with TRBJ2-5; 14 positions agree with TRBD2. This CDR3 has 14 amino acids. V lost 7 bases and J lost 7; bases outside the gene matches: 5. This chain's CDR3 is CASTPGTSGGTQYF. The CDR3 DNA is TGTGCCAGCACCCCGGGGACTAGCGGGGGGACCCAGTACTTC.

The chain joins TRBV6-2 or TRBV6-3 to TRBJ1-1; unclear D gene. This CDR3 has 13 residues. Trimming pared 4 bases from V and 7 bases from J, leaving 13 bases between. Germline CDR1 reads MNHEY; CDR2 reads SVGEGT. CDR3 in DNA: TGTGCCAGCAGTTCCGGGAGCCCCCTTGAAGCTTTCTTT. Protein sequence: CASSSGSPLEAFF.

This clonotype came up a few times. This chain links TRBV7-8 with TRBJ2-1; 8 nucleotides agree with TRBD2. Germline V lookup: CDR1 SGHVS, CDR2 FQNEAQ. Trimming removed 5 bases from V and 10 bases from J; junction bases left unmatched: 19. The CDR3 contains 17 residues. The CDR3 region has the DNA TGTGCCAGCAGCCCTGGGGGGAGCGGGAGAATAAGGGAGGAGCAGTTCTTC. This sequence encodes CASSPGGSGRIREEQFF.

This clonotype came up a few times. The chain joins TRBV20-1 to TRBJ1-1; unclear D gene. There are 16 residues in the CDR3. Germline V CDR1 and CDR2: DFQATT, SNEGSKA (reference sequence). Trimming pared 1 base from V and 0 bases from J, leaving 15 bases between. The DNA for the CDR3 is TGCAGTGCTAGAGGACTGGAGGAGGGATTGAACACTGAAGCTTTCTTT. As protein: CSARGLEEGLNTEAFF.

The chain carries TRBV6-2 or TRBV6-3 and TRBJ2-7, with 7 bases lining up with TRBD1. This CDR3 has 16 amino acids. Germline V gene sequence: CDR1 MNHEY, CDR2 SVGEGT. V gave up 2 bases and J gave up 3 bases; unmatched junction bases: 10. The chain's CDR3 is CASSYIGTDEIYEQYF. As DNA, the CDR3 is TGTGCCAGCAGTTACATCGGGACAGACGAGATCTACGAGCAGTACTTC.

This clonotype showed up just a few times. The V call is TRBV12-3 or TRBV12-4, the J call TRBJ1-2, with a weak D call TRBD1 (6 bases). With 8 bases removed from V and 4 bases from J, the gap between germline ends came to 20 bases. This CDR3 is built from 15 residues. The CDR3 reads CASGPRGLMSYGYTF. The DNA of the CDR3 is TGTGCCAGCGGACCGAGGGGGTTGATGTCCTATGGCTACACCTTC.

The rearrangement joins TRBV29-1 to TRBJ2-7, with D possibly matching TRBD2 (5 bases). Germline V lookup: CDR1 SQVTM, CDR2 ANQGSEA. The CDR3 is 13 amino acids. Between the trimmed V and J ends, which lost 7 bases and 4 bases, there was a span of 17 bases. The CDR3 region is CSADGERGYEQYF. CDR3 coding DNA: TGCAGCGCAGACGGGGAAAGAGGTTACGAGCAGTACTTC.

CDR3 protein: CASSLDAGGSPDTQYF. The CDR3 DNA is TGTGCCAGCAGCTTAGACGCGGGGGGCTCCCCAGATACGCAGTATTTT. The rearrangement links TRBV11-2 to TRBJ2-3, with TRBD2 identical over 8 bases. The CDR3 loop spans 16 amino acids. V dropped 0 bases and J dropped 4; count of bases not matched to a gene: 6. Germline V CDR1 and CDR2: SGHAT, FQNNGV.

The J gene is TRBJ2-3, the V gene TRBV4-2; 9 bases agree with TRBD2. The V gene's germline CDR1 is LGHNA and CDR2 YNFKEQ. This CDR3 is 18 amino acids long. V lost 1 base and J lost 2; bases outside the gene matches: 10. This CDR3 is CASSQARSSGVATDTQYF. Written as DNA, the CDR3 is TGTGCCAGCAGCCAAGCTCGGTCTAGCGGGGTCGCCACAGATACGCAGTATTTT.

The chain carries TRBV11-3 and TRBJ2-5, with D hard to call. V was pared by 6 bases and J by 4 bases, with 12 bases between. Per germline, CDR1 SGHNT and CDR2 YENEEA. The CDR3 sequence is 13 residues long. The CDR3 here is CASRHRTVETQYF. The CDR3 DNA follows: TGTGCCAGCAGACATAGGACCGTAGAGACCCAGTACTTC.

This clonotype was picked up many times. V usage is TRBV5-1 and J usage is TRBJ2-1; D remains unclear. CDR3 length: 12 amino acids. Germline V lookup: CDR1 SGHRS, CDR2 YFSETQ. Deletions cut 1 base from V and 7 bases from J, with 6 bases between. The CDR3 is CASSLLGNEQFF. The CDR3 coding sequence is TGCGCCAGCAGCTTGTTGGGGAATGAGCAGTTCTTC.

The genes are TRBV4-2 and TRBJ1-2; perhaps TRBD1 as D (5 bases). V lost 0 bases and J 2 bases, leaving 13 bases between the germline ends. The CDR3 covers 16 residues. Germline loops: CDR1 LGHNA, CDR2 YNFKEQ. The CDR3 spells CASSQEERQPNYGYTF. In DNA, the CDR3 is TGTGCCAGCAGCCAAGAGGAACGACAGCCCAACTATGGCTACACCTTC.

This clonotype was observed at least ten times. The genes are TRBV7-9 and TRBJ1-2, with unresolved D. The CDR3 extends over 11 amino acids. Germline V lookup: CDR1 SEHNR, CDR2 FQNEAQ (reference sequence). Trimming took 2 bases from V and 4 from J, leaving 2 bases between them. The CDR3 here is CASSLFYGYTF. Written as DNA, the CDR3 is TGTGCCAGCAGCTTATTCTATGGCTACACCTTC.

This clonotype was detected only once. Just one base apart from a much larger clone, this may be a read error. The chain recombines TRBV12-3 or TRBV12-4 with TRBJ2-5, with D perhaps TRBD1 or TRBD2 (5 bases each). V dropped 6 bases and J dropped 1 base, with 6 bases sitting between them. The CDR3 spans 12 residues. The CDR3 DNA is TGTGCCAGCAGAGGGACCCAAGAGACCCAGTACTTC. Amino acids: CASRGTQETQYF.

The rearrangement links TRBV10-3 to TRBJ2-3; D not certain. V was pared by 11 bases and J by 7 bases, with 13 bases between. CDR1 and CDR2 from the germline V gene are ENHRY and SYGVKD. The CDR3 consists of 11 residues. CDR3 sequence: CAAASDYTQYF. CDR3 bases: TGTGCCGCCGCCTCAGACTATACGCAGTATTTT.

The gene calls are TRBV6-5 and TRBJ2-2; weak D call: TRBD1 (5 bases). This CDR3 spans 16 amino acids. Trimming took off 0 bases at V and 1 base at J, with 9 bases between the two ends. Per the germline V gene, CDR1 is MNHEY and CDR2 is SVGAGI. CDR3 nucleotide sequence: TGTGCCAGCAGTTACTCGATGGGGCGGAACACCGGGGAGCTGTTTTTT. Protein: CASSYSMGRNTGELFF.

This clonotype was detected only a few times. The V and J genes are TRBV4-3 and TRBJ1-2; D remains ambiguous. Trimming cost V 1 base and J 6 bases, with 15 bases left between them. Germline CDR1 and CDR2: LGHNA and YSLEER. The CDR3 is 15 residues long. The CDR3 here is CASSQGERTAHGYTF. The CDR3, as DNA: TGCGCCAGCAGCCAAGGAGAAAGGACTGCCCATGGCTACACCTTC.

As to this clonotype: The junction departs from germline at one end; a sequencing error may be responsible. V gene TRBV9 combines with J gene TRBJ1-4; D remains ambiguous. There are 14 residues in the CDR3. Germline V gene sequence: CDR1 SGDLS, CDR2 YYNGEE. This CDR3 reads CAGSVEQINEKLFF. The CDR3 nucleotides read TGTGCCGGCAGCGTAGAACAGATTAATGAAAAACTGTTTTTT.

The chain joins TRBV30 to TRBJ1-2; no clear D gene. Germline V gene data show CDR1 as GTSNPN and CDR2 as SVGIG (reference sequence). V lost 1 base, J lost 0 bases, and 12 bases lay in between. This CDR3 is built from 15 residues. Here the CDR3 DNA reads TGTGCCTGGAGTGACGGACTGGAGGCTAACTATGGCTACACCTTC. This encodes CAWSDGLEANYGYTF.

This clonotype was seen a few times. The chain has TRBV7-9 and TRBJ1-1, with D unresolved. The CDR3 consists of 13 residues. V lost 5 bases and J 11 bases, leaving 18 bases between the germline ends. CDR1 and CDR2 from the germline V gene are SEHNR and FQNEAQ (reference sequence). The CDR3 here is CASSDSLARGAFF. Written as DNA, the CDR3 is TGTGCCAGCAGCGACTCCCTAGCACGGGGTGCTTTCTTT.

V is TRBV11-2 and J is TRBJ2-1, with D hard to call. Germline lookup yields CDR1 SGHAT and CDR2 FQNNGV. This CDR3 contains 13 residues. The V gene lost 3 bases and the J gene lost 6 bases, with 9 bases spanning the gap. The CDR3 reads CASSFSSINEQFF. For the CDR3, the DNA is TGTGCCAGCAGCTTTTCCAGTATCAATGAGCAGTTCTTC.

This chain uses TRBV4-3 with TRBJ1-2; D not resolved. CDR1 is LGHNA and CDR2 is YSLEER in the germline V gene. This CDR3 spans 16 amino acids. The V and J ends lost 4 bases and 0 bases respectively, with 15 bases between them. The CDR3 loop reads CASSLGMRSANYGYTF. The CDR3 region has the DNA TGCGCCAGCAGCCTGGGAATGAGGTCAGCTAACTATGGCTACACCTTC.

The chain has TRBV2 and TRBJ2-1; D perhaps matches TRBD1 (5 bases). Germline CDR1 reads SNHLY; CDR2 reads FYNNEI. The CDR3 extends over 15 amino acids. Trimming left V 7 bases short and J 2 bases short, with 15 bases between. This chain's CDR3 is CASTAGQGTYNEQFF. CDR3 DNA sequence: TGTGCCAGCACCGCCGGGCAGGGCACCTACAATGAGCAGTTCTTC.

This clonotype occurred a few times. The chain links TRBV6-6 to TRBJ1-1; D unresolved. This CDR3 has 12 amino acids. Between the trimmed V and J ends, which lost 11 bases and 1 base, there was a span of 11 bases. Per the germline V gene, CDR1 is MNHNY and CDR2 is SVGAGI (reference sequence). CDR3 sequence: CASRTQNTEAFF. CDR3 DNA: TGTGCCTCCAGAACGCAGAACACTGAAGCTTTCTTT.